This TCR beta chain was obtained from a study of blood T cell repertoires in COVID-19. Germline CDR1 ENHRY, CDR2 SYGVKD. The ends were cut back, 0 bases at V and 5 bases at J, with 14 bases in the middle. The CDR3 totals 16 residues. As for this clone: The same CDR3 also results from other DNA sequences found in this sample.

Under the authors' procedure: For nucleated cells, counts were estimated from reference gene primer amplification. Libraries were prepared by immunoSEQ multiplex PCR; TCRdb keeps only in-frame clonotypes and omits some of them. The V and J calls and clone size come from that table; D and trimming were worked out from the DNA. The table shows 360,000 or so clones, with less than 90% occurring only once. The sequence was obtained from a woman in her 30s who had recovered from COVID-19. The chain combines TRBV10-3 with TRBJ2-1, with a tentative D call TRBD2 (5 bases). The sample was PBMCs or T cells enriched from blood (not recorded which). In nucleotides, the CDR3 is TGTGCCATCAGTGAGTCGCTAGCTGGGCAAAACAATGAGCAGTTCTTC. This encodes CAISESLAGQNNEQFF.